These 23 T cell receptor beta chains share one sample of origin, sequenced in a study of T cells in narcolepsy. Clones were sequenced by immunoSEQ multiplex PCR, and TCRdb holds only the in-frame ones, with some missing. The sample yields around 34,000 clones, over 70% seen once. Sequencing was performed on memory (CD45RA-) CD4+ T cells from blood. These receptors were obtained from a human donor in good health.

The chain is built from TRBV7-3 and TRBJ2-6, with TRBD1 matching over 12 bases. This CDR3 region has 20 residues. CDR1 and CDR2 from the germline V gene are SGHTA and FQGTGA. Trimming at V came to 5 bases and at J to 0 bases, leaving 11 bases not matched to a gene. CDR3 in DNA: TGTGCCAGCAGCCCGCGGGACAGGGGGCCCCCCGACTCTGGGGCCAACGTCCTGACTTTC. Amino acids: CASSPRDRGPPDSGANVLTF.

This clone was recorded once. This chain uses TRBV5-4 with TRBJ2-1; D is ambiguous. With 2 bases removed from V and 8 bases from J, the gap between germline ends came to 11 bases. The CDR3 has 13 residues. Germline-derived CDR1 and CDR2 are SGHNT and YYREEE (reference sequence). In DNA form, the CDR3 reads TGTGCCAGCAGCTTTAATAACCGGGATGAGCAGTTCTTC. As protein: CASSFNNRDEQFF.

The rearrangement links TRBV5-1 to TRBJ2-1; D possibly matches TRBD1 or TRBD2 (5 bases each). The germline gives CDR1 SGHRS, CDR2 YFSETQ. The CDR3 length is 16 residues. V was shortened by 3 bases and J by 3 bases, with 16 bases between the two germline ends. The CDR3 region is CASSSAAYGGYNEQFF. The CDR3 nucleotides read TGCGCCAGCAGCTCAGCCGCCTATGGGGGCTACAATGAGCAGTTCTTC.

J is TRBJ2-7 and V is TRBV6-1, with D possibly being TRBD1 (5 bases). The CDR3 is 13 residues long. CDR1 is MNHNS, CDR2 SASEGT, per germline. Trimming left V 8 bases short and J 2 bases short, with 13 bases between. CDR3 coding DNA: TGTGCCAGCGACATTGGGGCTGCCTACGAGCAGTACTTC. Translating gives CASDIGAAYEQYF.

This chain joins TRBV6-1 and TRBJ2-1; TRBD1 agrees at 9 bases. The length of the CDR3 is 15 residues. V dropped 3 bases and J dropped 6; count of bases not matched to a gene: 6. Per the germline V gene, CDR1 is MNHNS and CDR2 is SASEGT. CDR3: CASSDRDRVSNEQFF. CDR3 nucleotides: TGTGCCAGCAGTGACCGGGACAGGGTGTCCAATGAGCAGTTCTTC.

This clone showed up just a few times. The gene calls are TRBV6-5 and TRBJ1-1, with no clear D. This CDR3 is built from 14 residues. The ends were cut back, 6 bases at V and 1 base at J, with 12 bases in the middle. Per germline, CDR1 MNHEY and CDR2 SVGAGI. This CDR3 is CASRAEQPNTEAFF. CDR3 in DNA: TGTGCCAGCAGGGCGGAGCAGCCGAACACTGAAGCTTTCTTT.

This rearrangement joins TRBV7-6 to TRBJ1-5; D not resolved. Trimming removed 6 bases at V and 5 bases at J, with 11 bases between. The CDR3 is 13 residues long. The germline V gene encodes CDR1 SGHVS and CDR2 FNYEAQ. CDR3 DNA: TGTGCCAGCAGTACGTCCGGGGATCAGCCCCAGCATTTT. This sequence encodes CASSTSGDQPQHF. Looking up the rest from reference TRBV7-6 and TRBJ1-5 gives the full variable domain: GAGVSQSPRYKVTKRGQDVALRCDPISGHVSLYWYRQALGQGPEFLTYFNYEAQQDKSGLPNDRFSAERPEGSISTLTIQRTEQRDSAMYRCASSTSGDQPQHFGDGTRLSIL.

The chain combines TRBV30 with TRBJ2-1, with TRBD2 matching 8 bases. Trimming cost V 3 bases and J 0 bases; bases outside gene matches: 10. The CDR3 is 17 residues long. The germline V gene encodes CDR1 GTSNPN and CDR2 SVGIG (reference sequence). The CDR3 region is CAWRYGSGAPSYNEQFF. CDR3 DNA: TGTGCCTGGAGATATGGTAGCGGGGCTCCCTCCTACAATGAGCAGTTCTTC.

The chain has TRBV5-1 and TRBJ2-2; maybe TRBD1 (6 bases). This CDR3 spans 15 amino acids. Germline CDR1 reads SGHRS; CDR2 reads YFSETQ. The V gene lost 3 bases and the J gene lost 1 base, with 10 bases spanning the gap. The CDR3 sequence is CASSSSTGNTGELFF. DNA for the CDR3: TGCGCCAGCAGCTCCTCGACAGGGAACACCGGGGAGCTGTTTTTT. The whole variable domain, remainder taken from reference TRBV5-1 and TRBJ2-2, is KAGVTQTPRYLIKTRGQQVTLSCSPISGHRSVSWYQQTPGQGLQFLFEYFSETQRNKGNFPGRFSGRQFSNSRSEMNVSTLELGDSALYLCASSSSTGNTGELFFGEGSRLTVL.

The gene calls are TRBV27 and TRBJ1-5; weak D call: TRBD1 (6 bases). V was trimmed by 6 bases and J by 6 bases, leaving 24 bases between them. The germline V gene encodes CDR1 MNHEY and CDR2 SMNVEV (reference sequence). The CDR3 loop spans 17 amino acids. The CDR3 sequence: CASSLSPGAKGGQPQHF. CDR3 sequence (DNA): TGTGCCAGCAGCCTTAGTCCGGGAGCCAAGGGGGGTCAGCCCCAGCATTTT.

The rearrangement uses TRBV6-4 and TRBJ1-2; TRBD1 might be the D (6 bases). V lost 5 bases and J lost 6, with 16 bases in between. Looked up from germline, CDR1 is MRHNA and CDR2 is SNTAGT. The CDR3 length is 14 residues. Here the CDR3 reads CASSYGQGINGYTF. CDR3 DNA: TGTGCCAGCAGTTACGGGCAGGGGATCAATGGCTACACCTTC.

The chain links TRBV11-2 to TRBJ2-1; either TRBD1 or TRBD2 may supply D (6 bases each). Trimming took 5 bases from V and 10 from J, leaving 15 bases between them. This CDR3 is 13 amino acids long. The germline gives CDR1 SGHAT, CDR2 FQNNGV. The CDR3 DNA sequence: TGTGCCAGCAGCCCTCTTTCCGGGGGCGAGCAGTTCTTC. Amino acid sequence: CASSPLSGGEQFF.

This clone was observed a few times. The CDR3 loop is CASRETGYTEAFF. The CDR3 coding sequence is TGTGCCAGCAGGGAAACAGGTTACACTGAAGCTTTCTTT. The chain employs TRBV2 and TRBJ1-1; tentatively, D is TRBD1 (5 bases). Trimming stripped 6 bases from V and 3 bases from J, with 11 bases between. Germline V gene lookup returns CDR1 SNHLY and CDR2 FYNNEI. The CDR3 runs to 13 residues.

V is TRBV30 and J is TRBJ2-1; TRBD2 matches 10 bases. The CDR3 has 17 amino acids. Germline CDR1 reads GTSNPN; CDR2 reads SVGIG (reference sequence). V was clipped by 2 bases and J by 0 bases; unmatched bases: 7. For the CDR3, the DNA is TGTGCCTGGAGTACCCCGGGACTAGCGCGCTCCTACAATGAGCAGTTCTTC. This gives the protein CAWSTPGLARSYNEQFF.

This clone was detected once. The rearrangement uses TRBV6-5 and TRBJ2-7; 11 bases are shared with TRBD1. Per germline, CDR1 MNHEY and CDR2 SVGAGI. V dropped 8 bases and J dropped 2; count of bases not matched to a gene: 2. This CDR3 comprises 13 residues. CDR3 in amino acids: CASEGQGAYEQYF. The CDR3 nucleotides read TGTGCCAGCGAGGGACAGGGGGCCTACGAGCAGTACTTC.

This clone has a single count. J is TRBJ2-1 and V is TRBV10-2; TRBD2 agrees at 10 bases. The CDR3 contains 14 residues. V shed 6 bases, J shed 6 bases, and the junction held 5 bases outside the gene matches. Germline CDR1 and CDR2: WSHSY and SAAADI. The CDR3 DNA follows: TGCGCCAGCAGGCTAGCGGGAGATCTCAATGAGCAGTTCTTC. It codes for CASRLAGDLNEQFF.

V and J are TRBV5-4 and TRBJ2-7, with D unclear. Germline CDR1 SGHNT, CDR2 YYREEE (reference sequence). This CDR3 comprises 15 residues. The V end was cut by 0 bases, the J end by 0 bases, with 10 bases between. In nucleotides, the CDR3 is TGTGCCAGCAGCTTGGTGGGATTCAGCTCCTACGAGCAGTACTTC. This sequence encodes CASSLVGFSSYEQYF. The full variable domain, completed using reference TRBV5-4 and TRBJ2-7, is ETGVTQSPTHLIKTRGQQVTLRCSSQSGHNTVSWYQQALGQGPQFIFQYYREEENGRGNFPPRFSGLQFPNYSSELNVNALELDDSALYLCASSLVGFSSYEQYFGPGTRLTVT.

V gene TRBV2 combines with J gene TRBJ2-3, with 9 bases identical to TRBD2. Per germline, CDR1 SNHLY and CDR2 FYNNEI. This CDR3 is 13 amino acids long. Trimming cost V 8 bases and J 4 bases; bases outside gene matches: 4. CDR3 residues: CASFGLASDTQYF. The CDR3 DNA is TGTGCCAGCTTCGGACTAGCGTCAGATACGCAGTATTTT. Full variable domain (remainder filled in from reference TRBV2 and TRBJ2-3): EPEVTQTPSHQVTQMGQEVILRCVPISNHLYFYWYRQILGQKVEFLVSFYNNEISEKSEIFDDQFSVERPDGSNFTLKIRSTKLEDSAMYFCASFGLASDTQYFGPGTRLTVL.

The chain couples TRBV6-5 to TRBJ1-1; D is unclear. Trimming removed 6 bases from V and 3 bases from J, with 14 bases in between. The germline gives CDR1 MNHEY, CDR2 SVGAGI. The CDR3 totals 14 residues. DNA of the CDR3: TGTGCCAGCAGCCGCAAGGGCAGAGACACTGAAGCTTTCTTT. Protein sequence: CASSRKGRDTEAFF.

The chain combines TRBV20-1 with TRBJ2-1; TRBD2 might be the D (7 bases). The CDR3 is made up of 11 amino acids. Germline-derived CDR1 and CDR2 are DFQATT and SNEGSKA (reference sequence). V was clipped by 1 base and J by 11 bases, with 9 bases between them. CDR3 nucleotide sequence: TGCAGTGCTAGAGTGGGGGGGCAGCAGTTCTTC. Residues: CSARVGGQQFF.

This chain connects TRBV9 to TRBJ1-2; D is undetermined. CDR1 and CDR2 from the germline V gene are SGDLS and YYNGEE. The ends were cut back, 2 bases at V and 2 bases at J, with 7 bases in the middle. The CDR3 sequence is 13 residues long. The CDR3 reads CASSVDGNYGYTF. The CDR3 DNA is TGTGCCAGCAGCGTCGACGGGAACTATGGCTACACCTTC. The full variable domain, with the rest looked up from reference TRBV9 and TRBJ1-2, is DSGVTQTPKHLITATGQRVTLRCSPRSGDLSVYWYQQSLDQGLQFLIQYYNGEERAKGNILERFSAQQFPDLHSELNLSSLELGDSALYFCASSVDGNYGYTFGSGTRLTVV.

The V gene is TRBV10-3, the J gene TRBJ2-3; 10 bases line up with TRBD1. Trimming took 8 bases from V and 4 from J; bases not matched to a gene: 12. The CDR3 contains 16 residues. In germline, CDR1 is ENHRY, CDR2 SYGVKD. The CDR3 nucleotides read TGTGCCATCGGACGACCGGGACAGGGGAAGGCAGATACGCAGTATTTT. Translated: CAIGRPGQGKADTQYF.

The CDR3 bases are TGTGCCTGGAACACCGGGGGCTGGAATTCACCCCTCCACTTT. This gives the protein CAWNTGGWNSPLHF. The V and J genes are TRBV30 and TRBJ1-6, with a weak D call TRBD1 (6 bases). Between the trimmed V and J ends, which lost 4 bases and 7 bases, there was a span of 14 bases. Germline values: CDR1 GTSNPN, CDR2 SVGIG (reference sequence). CDR3 size: 14 residues.